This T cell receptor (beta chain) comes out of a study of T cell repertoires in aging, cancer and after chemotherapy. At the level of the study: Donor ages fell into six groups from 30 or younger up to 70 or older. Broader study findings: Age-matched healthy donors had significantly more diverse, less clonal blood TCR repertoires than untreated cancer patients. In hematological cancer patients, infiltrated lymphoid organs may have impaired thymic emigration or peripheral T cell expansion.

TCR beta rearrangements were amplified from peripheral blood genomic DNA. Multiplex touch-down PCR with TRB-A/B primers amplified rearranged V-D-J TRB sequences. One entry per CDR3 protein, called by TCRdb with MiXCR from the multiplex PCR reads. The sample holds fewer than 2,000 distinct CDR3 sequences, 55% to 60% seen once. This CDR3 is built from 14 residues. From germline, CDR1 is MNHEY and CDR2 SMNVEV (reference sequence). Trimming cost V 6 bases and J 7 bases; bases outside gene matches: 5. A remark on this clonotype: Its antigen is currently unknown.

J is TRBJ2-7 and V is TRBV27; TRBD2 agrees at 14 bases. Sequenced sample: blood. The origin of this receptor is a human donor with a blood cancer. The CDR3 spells CASRGLAGVQEQYF. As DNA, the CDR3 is TGTGCCAGCAGGGGACTAGCGGGAGTGCAGGAGCAGTACTTC.